This TCR beta chain was found in a study of long-term antiretroviral therapy in people with HIV. Looked up from germline, CDR1 is SNHLY and CDR2 is FYNNEI. The CDR3 totals 13 residues. Trimming stripped 8 bases from V and 0 bases from J, with 5 bases between. Samples were assayed with immunoSEQ v3.0 at survey level. TCRdb's copy holds only in-frame clones and misses some; the assay was immunoSEQ multiplex PCR. Among approximately 25,000 clones listed, more than 65% were seen once. Here the sequenced sample was unsorted PBMCs, taken 0.5 years after starting antiretroviral therapy. This clonotype originated in a woman aged 40-49 years with HIV. The chain is built from TRBV2 and TRBJ2-6; D not certain. CDR3: CASQSSGANVLTF. In DNA form, the CDR3 reads TGTGCCAGCCAAAGCTCTGGGGCCAACGTCCTGACTTTC.